The following is a T cell receptor (beta chain) sequence with its context. What it binds is unknown. The treatment was: over 15 received Ad26.COV2.S at low or high dose, single or two shots; roughly 5 received placebo; per-sample allocation not given. Specimens were obtained on day 63 following the first vaccine or placebo injection. Boston supplied an adult donor aged 18-55 years. This record belongs to a study of Ad26.COV2.S vaccination and SARS-CoV-2 variants. Study-level background: Donor got 5x10^10 or 1x10^11 viral particles of Ad26.COV2.S.

Study observations and caveats: The analyses of TCR breadth and depth may have understated the size of total T cell responses. Substantial breadth was reported for post-vaccination spike-specific CD8+ and CD4+ T cells.

Libraries were prepared by immunoSEQ multiplex PCR; TCRdb keeps only in-frame clonotypes and omits some of them. The top ten clones hold 2.9% of a sample with around 270,000 clones, roughly 89% of them seen once. CDR3 size: 11 residues. V gave up 5 bases and J gave up 3 bases, with 2 bases separating them. Germline V gives CDR1 SGHVS, CDR2 FNYEAQ. The TCR sequence derives from a person aged 18-65 years who received the Ad26.COV2.S COVID-19 vaccine or a placebo. The chain carries TRBV7-6 and TRBJ2-1; no clear D. Specimen: peripheral blood, collected in a trial of Ad26.COV2.S vaccine versus placebo. The CDR3 reads CASSIYNEQFF. The CDR3 DNA reads as TGTGCCAGCAGCATCTACAATGAGCAGTTCTTC.